The 3 T cell receptor beta chains below come from one sample, sequenced in a study of CD8+CD57+ T cells in acquired aplastic anemia. Patients who underwent sequencing had shown CD8+CD57+ cell expansion by flow cytometry. It was genomic DNA that served as the template for profiling TCR beta VDJ and CDR3. TCRdb redid the calling of the reads with MiXCR, one entry per CDR3 protein. The table records 150,000 to 200,000 distinct CDR3 sequences, 48% of them present only once. Material: sorted CD4+, CD8+, or CD8+CD57+ T cells (not recorded which) from PBMCs. Receptor source: a human donor with aplastic anemia.

This clonotype was seen more than once but under ten times. With a much larger clone just one base away, this may be a read error. The chain employs TRBV20-1 and TRBJ1-5; D uncertain. The V gene lost 5 bases and the J gene lost 6 bases, with 14 bases spanning the gap. CDR3 length equals 13 residues. Germline CDR1 is DFQATT and CDR2 is SNEGSKA (reference sequence). The CDR3 is CSAYQAAGQPQHF. The CDR3 DNA reads TGCAGTGCTTATCAGGCGGCGGGTCAGCCCCAGCATTTT.

V is TRBV2 and J is TRBJ2-5; D call uncertain. The CDR3 extends over 12 amino acids. Trimming left V 3 bases short and J 7 bases short, with 9 bases between. Germline V gene sequence: CDR1 SNHLY, CDR2 FYNNEI. As DNA, the CDR3 is TGTGCCAGCAGTGACAGCTCTTGGACCCAGTACTTC. Its translation is CASSDSSWTQYF.

This clonotype was seen at least ten times. The rearrangement joins TRBV6-4 to TRBJ2-2; 9 bases agree with TRBD1. The ends lost 9 bases at V and 8 bases at J; junction bases unmatched: 13. Germline CDR1 reads MRHNA; CDR2 reads SNTAGT. The CDR3 runs to 15 residues. CDR3 amino acids: CARIQVQGAGGELFF. The DNA of the CDR3 is TGTGCCAGGATCCAAGTACAGGGGGCGGGTGGGGAGCTGTTTTTT.